A selection of T cell receptor beta chains follows, all from one sample in a study of response to subunit inactivated influenza vaccine. TCRdb passed the RT-PCR reads through MiXCR, listing each CDR3 protein once. The sample has 300,000 to 350,000 distinct CDR3 sequences, around a fifth seen once. The material sequenced was PBMCs from blood, taken about 19 months after vaccination. These TCRs come from a man between 45 and 75 years old who received an inactivated influenza vaccine. CDR3s include the opening cysteine and the closing phenylalanine or tryptophan. The order of the fields is V gene, CDR3 length, CDR3 protein.

v_call: TRBV27
cdr3_length: 15
cdr3_aa: CASSLSPHLNQPQHF

v_call: TRBV6-1
cdr3_length: 13
cdr3_aa: CARKDRGGSPLHF

v_call: TRBV5-5
cdr3_length: 14
cdr3_aa: CASSFNQLNSPLHF

v_call: TRBV6-5
cdr3_length: 14
cdr3_aa: CASSYSTASTEQFF

v_call: TRBV5-1
cdr3_length: 14
cdr3_aa: CASSPVGQTYEQYF

v_call: TRBV15
cdr3_length: 15
cdr3_aa: CATSRLGGGYYGYTF

v_call: TRBV2
cdr3_length: 15
cdr3_aa: CASSDGQGSYTEAFF

v_call: TRBV11-1
cdr3_length: 18
cdr3_aa: CASSTSRLAGANTGELFF

v_call: TRBV12-3/TRBV12-4
cdr3_length: 11
cdr3_aa: CASSLGGGPTF

v_call: TRBV10-3
cdr3_length: 12
cdr3_aa: CAISGQGYEQYF

v_call: TRBV7-9
cdr3_length: 16
cdr3_aa: CASSFLSGAGENGYTF

v_call: TRBV20-1
cdr3_length: 12
cdr3_aa: CSAAITPYEQYF

v_call: TRBV23-1
cdr3_length: 15
cdr3_aa: CASSQSTKENSPLHF

v_call: TRBV29-1
cdr3_length: 12
cdr3_aa: CSATRGTGELFF

v_call: TRBV4-1
cdr3_length: 14
cdr3_aa: CASSQDPGHWPQHF

v_call: TRBV29-1
cdr3_length: 16
cdr3_aa: CSVEASRVWGTDTQYF

v_call: TRBV27
cdr3_length: 13
cdr3_aa: CASSFRGRQAQHF

v_call: TRBV4-1
cdr3_length: 15
cdr3_aa: CASSQKPDRDYGYTF

v_call: TRBV6-2/TRBV6-3
cdr3_length: 19
cdr3_aa: CASSYSTGLAAILSETQYF

v_call: TRBV24-1
cdr3_length: 16
cdr3_aa: CATRNDRAPGTGELFF

v_call: TRBV20-1
cdr3_length: 13
cdr3_aa: CSAPRGGDTEAFF

v_call: TRBV6-1
cdr3_length: 17
cdr3_aa: CASSDGTGIILWYGYTF

v_call: TRBV4-1
cdr3_length: 17
cdr3_aa: CASSQDWTGARYYGYTF

v_call: TRBV29-1
cdr3_length: 13
cdr3_aa: CSAVVSSGTEAFF

v_call: TRBV6-1
cdr3_length: 14
cdr3_aa: CASTQGITYNEQFF

v_call: TRBV2
cdr3_length: 13
cdr3_aa: CASMLTGDYGYTF

v_call: TRBV28
cdr3_length: 14
cdr3_aa: CASSRGTVNYGYTF

v_call: TRBV5-4
cdr3_length: 15
cdr3_aa: CASSGTAGGTDTQYF

v_call: TRBV2
cdr3_length: 14
cdr3_aa: CAKTQTGAGNTIYF

v_call: TRBV19
cdr3_length: 12
cdr3_aa: CASGRGNQPQHF

v_call: TRBV7-6
cdr3_length: 13
cdr3_aa: CASSLDRGDEQYF

v_call: TRBV29-1
cdr3_length: 14
cdr3_aa: CSVDRLTGSWTQYF

v_call: TRBV20-1
cdr3_length: 14
cdr3_aa: CSARGWQGNQPQHF

v_call: TRBV7-9
cdr3_length: 12
cdr3_aa: CASSLFLSEQYF

v_call: TRBV20-1
cdr3_length: 15
cdr3_aa: CSAPGTGGTRGKLFF